The source of this TCR beta chain is a study of liver allograft versus peripheral blood T cells. Study-wide background: Within transplanted livers, the T cell receptor repertoires were examined and compared against the repertoires present in the peripheral blood of liver transplant recipients.

This clonotype is termed medium-sized. Its specificity is not known. Germline CDR1 and CDR2: MNHEY and SVGAGI. Trimming at V came to 6 bases and at J to 8 bases, leaving 7 bases not matched to a gene. The CDR3 is 13 amino acids. Whole-study findings and limits: It was reported that the T cell receptor repertoires found inside liver allografts differed from those that were detected in peripheral blood.

TCRdb ran MiXCR on the reads and lists one entry per CDR3 protein. The table has about 9,500 distinct CDR3 sequences, approximately 18% seen once. The TCR comes from a human patient who had a liver transplant. Some T cells may have come from the graft donor. The chain uses TRBV6-5 and TRBJ1-2; TRBD1 agrees at 9 bases. CDR3 residues: CASRPTGGRGYTF. CDR3 in DNA: TGTGCCAGCAGGCCAACAGGGGGCCGGGGCTACACCTTC.